The 26 T cell receptor beta chains below come from one sample, sequenced in a study of early T cells in non-severe SARS-CoV-2 infection. TCRdb used MiXCR to reprocess the 5' RACE reads, holding one entry per CDR3 protein. This repertoire shows roughly 70,000 distinct CDR3 sequences, roughly 18% found once; its top ten account for about 8.2%. The input for sequencing was whole blood, taken at baseline. Receptors originate from an adult who was a healthcare worker with PCR-confirmed SARS-CoV-2 infection or an uninfected control (not recorded which).

This clonotype has more than one count but fewer than ten. V gene TRBV18 combines with J gene TRBJ1-1, with no clear D. With 2 bases removed from V and 0 bases from J, the gap between germline ends came to 7 bases. There are 14 residues in the CDR3. CDR1 and CDR2 from the germline V gene are KGHSH and LQKENI. The CDR3 DNA follows: TGTGCCAGCTCACCAAACAGCTTGAACACTGAAGCTTTCTTT. Amino acids: CASSPNSLNTEAFF.

The chain has TRBV20-1 and TRBJ2-5, with TRBD2 matching over 13 bases. Germline V gene lookup returns CDR1 DFQATT and CDR2 SNEGSKA (reference sequence). With 5 bases clipped from V and 5 bases from J, the junction kept 11 bases outside the gene matches. This CDR3 comprises 16 residues. DNA for the CDR3: TGCAGTGCTGGACGGACTAGCGGGGGTAGTATGGAGACCCAGTACTTC. It translates to CSAGRTSGGSMETQYF.

This clonotype was counted between two and nine times. The chain carries TRBV12-3 or TRBV12-4 and TRBJ2-1; 7 bases line up with TRBD2. This CDR3 is built from 13 residues. Losses at the gene ends were 8 bases for V and 5 bases for J; bases not matched to a gene: 6. The CDR3 protein is CASARTSDNEQFF. The CDR3 DNA sequence: TGTGCCAGCGCCCGGACTAGTGACAATGAGCAGTTCTTC.

The genes are TRBV9 and TRBJ2-2, with a tentative D call TRBD2 (6 bases). Germline V gene sequence: CDR1 SGDLS, CDR2 YYNGEE. This CDR3 has 13 residues. Trimming cost V 7 bases and J 2 bases, with 9 bases left between them. In nucleotides, the CDR3 is TGTGCCAGCCGACTAGACAACACCGGGGAGCTGTTTTTT. Protein product: CASRLDNTGELFF.

This chain links TRBV20-1 with TRBJ2-7; D not resolved. The CDR3 is 11 amino acids. V was clipped by 3 bases and J by 7 bases, with 10 bases between them. CDR1 is DFQATT, CDR2 SNEGSKA, per germline (reference sequence). CDR3 nucleotides: TGCAGTGCTAGTGGGTCTCGGGAGCAGTACTTC. Residues: CSASGSREQYF.

This clonotype was counted a few times. This chain uses TRBV6-2 or TRBV6-3 with TRBJ2-2; 11 bases map to TRBD2. The germline CDR1 and CDR2 sequences are MNHEY and SVGEGT. V lost 0 bases and J lost 3; bases outside the gene matches: 6. The length of the CDR3 is 18 residues. The DNA of the CDR3 is TGTGCCAGCAGTTACTCAGCGGGACTAGCGGCTTACACCGGGGAGCTGTTTTTT. Translating it yields CASSYSAGLAAYTGELFF.

This clonotype was observed a few times. This chain connects TRBV12-5 to TRBJ2-3; TRBD1 agrees at 9 bases. The CDR3 sequence is 14 residues long. Unmatched junction bases numbered 6, after V lost 7 bases and J lost 4 bases. CDR1 and CDR2 from the germline V gene are LGHNT and FRNRAP. For the CDR3, the DNA is TGTGCTAGTGCGGGACAGGGCGTCGCAGATACGCAGTATTTT. It is translated as CASAGQGVADTQYF.

This clonotype was seen at least ten times. V is TRBV4-1 and J is TRBJ2-2, with 7 bases lining up with TRBD2. This CDR3 spans 13 amino acids. The V gene's germline CDR1 is MGHRA and CDR2 YSYEKL. The trim removed 1 base at V and 8 bases at J, leaving 1 base unmatched. In DNA, the CDR3 is TGCGCCAGCAGCCAAGGGACTAGTGGGGAGCTGTTTTTT. Encoded protein: CASSQGTSGELFF.

In its sample, this clonotype was seen many times. V gene TRBV11-2 combines with J gene TRBJ2-1, with no clear D. CDR3 length: 12 amino acids. The germline V and J ends were trimmed by 2 bases and 8 bases, with 7 bases remaining between them. The germline V gene has CDR1 SGHAT and CDR2 FQNNGV. CDR3 nucleotide sequence: TGTGCCAGCAGCTTACTTTCGGATGAGCAGTTCTTC. Its protein product is CASSLLSDEQFF. Filled out from reference TRBV11-2 and TRBJ2-1, the complete variable domain reads EAGVAQSPRYKIIEKRQSVAFWCNPISGHATLYWYQQILGQGPKLLIQFQNNGVVDDSQLPKDRFSAERLKGVDSTLKIQPAKLEDSAVYLCASSLLSDEQFFGPGTRLTVL.

This clonotype was counted between two and nine times. The rearrangement joins TRBV6-5 to TRBJ1-6, with TRBD1 matching 7 bases. Germline values: CDR1 MNHEY, CDR2 SVGAGI. This CDR3 comprises 15 residues. The junction had 8 bases not matched to a gene; V was cut back by 5 bases and J by 7 bases. The CDR3 sequence is CASSPTGPLNSPLHF. CDR3 in DNA: TGTGCCAGCAGTCCGACAGGGCCACTAAATTCACCCCTCCACTTT.

The chain carries TRBV5-1 and TRBJ1-2, with D maybe TRBD1 (5 bases). Germline V CDR1 and CDR2: SGHRS, YFSETQ. Trimming took 0 bases from V and 2 from J, leaving 11 bases between them. The CDR3 extends over 15 amino acids. The CDR3 nucleotides are TGCGCCAGCAGCTTGGCCCTGGCAGGGAACTATGGCTACACCTTC. Translating gives CASSLALAGNYGYTF.

The V gene is TRBV28, the J gene TRBJ2-7, with D perhaps matching TRBD2 (5 bases). The V gene's germline CDR1 is MDHEN and CDR2 SYDVKM. V was trimmed by 7 bases and J by 2 bases, leaving 18 bases between them. This CDR3 is built from 15 residues. CDR3 loop: CASTPPGVRAYEQYF. CDR3 in DNA: TGTGCCAGCACCCCCCCCGGGGTAAGGGCCTACGAGCAGTACTTC.

Turning to this clonotype: The conserved phenylalanine or tryptophan is not found at the CDR3 terminus, so this likely reflects a read error. This sequence joins TRBV12-5 and TRBJ2-3; D uncertain. Trimming pared 9 bases from V and 2 bases from J, leaving 15 bases between. Germline V lookup: CDR1 LGHNT, CDR2 FRNRAP. The CDR3 extends over 14 amino acids. Written as DNA, the CDR3 is TGTGCTAGCGGAACTGGCAGGCTCACAGATACGCAGTATCTT. Its protein is CASGTGRLTDTQYL.

This chain joins TRBV6-5 and TRBJ1-6; TRBD1 aligns across 7 bases. Trimming at V came to 6 bases and at J to 7 bases, leaving 12 bases not matched to a gene. Germline V CDR1 and CDR2: MNHEY, SVGAGI. CDR3 length equals 16 residues. This CDR3 reads CASRARQGGGNSPLHF. In DNA form, the CDR3 reads TGTGCCAGCAGAGCACGACAGGGTGGGGGAAATTCACCCCTCCACTTT.

The chain couples TRBV5-1 to TRBJ1-2, with 7 bases fitting TRBD1. The trim removed 4 bases at V and 3 bases at J, leaving 6 bases unmatched. CDR1 is SGHRS and CDR2 is YFSETQ in the germline V gene. The CDR3 has 14 amino acids. CDR3 sequence (DNA): TGCGCCAGCAGCCCCGGGACAGAGGACTATGGCTACACCTTC. Its protein is CASSPGTEDYGYTF.

The sample holds a few counts of this clonotype. The chain is built from TRBV12-3 or TRBV12-4 and TRBJ1-1; 7 positions match TRBD1. There are 15 residues in the CDR3. With V trimmed by 5 bases and J by 2 bases, 8 bases remained unmatched. The CDR3 DNA follows: TGTGCCAGCAGTCGACAGGGCAACGCAAACACTGAAGCTTTCTTT. Residues: CASSRQGNANTEAFF.

This clonotype was observed a handful of times. V usage is TRBV28 and J usage is TRBJ1-4; a possible D gene is TRBD1 (5 bases). Germline CDR1 MDHEN, CDR2 SYDVKM. Trimming took 2 bases from V and 2 from J, leaving 12 bases between them. The CDR3 loop spans 16 amino acids. The DNA for the CDR3 is TGTGCCAGCAGTTTACAGGGAGGCAGGACTAATGAAAAACTGTTTTTT. It codes for CASSLQGGRTNEKLFF. Combining the CDR3 with reference TRBV28 and TRBJ1-4 gives the whole variable domain DVKVTQSSRYLVKRTGEKVFLECVQDMDHENMFWYRQDPGLGLRLIYFSYDVKMKEKGDIPEGYSVSREKKERFSLILESASTNQTSMYLCASSLQGGRTNEKLFFGSGTQLSVL.

This clonotype was counted only a few times. This CDR3 reads CASSLDFTDTQYF. In DNA, the CDR3 is TGTGCCAGCAGCTTGGACTTTACAGATACGCAGTATTTT. The V gene is TRBV7-2, the J gene TRBJ2-3, with D possibly TRBD2 on 5 matching bases. The CDR3 runs 13 residues. V was cut by 3 bases and J by 3 bases, with 7 bases left in between. CDR1 and CDR2 from the germline V gene are SGHTA and FQGNSA.

V usage is TRBV2 and J usage is TRBJ2-3; no firm D call. CDR1 is SNHLY, CDR2 FYNNEI, per germline. This CDR3 has 11 amino acids. V dropped 6 bases and J dropped 5 bases, with 6 bases sitting between them. DNA for the CDR3: TGTGCCAGCAGGCTAGTAGATACGCAGTATTTT. As protein: CASRLVDTQYF.

At least ten counts were recorded for this clonotype. J is TRBJ1-1 and V is TRBV9; D is perhaps TRBD1 (5 bases). Germline V gene lookup returns CDR1 SGDLS and CDR2 YYNGEE. The ends were cut back, 7 bases at V and 4 bases at J, with 17 bases in the middle. The CDR3 is made up of 14 amino acids. The CDR3 sequence: CASLGRGLVTEAFF. CDR3 nucleotides: TGTGCCAGCCTCGGGCGGGGGTTGGTCACTGAAGCTTTCTTT.

The chain couples TRBV28 to TRBJ2-2, with 11 bases fitting TRBD2. The J segment lost 1 base and the V segment lost 2 bases, leaving 3 bases of the junction unmatched. The CDR3 spans 17 residues. Germline V gene data show CDR1 as MDHEN and CDR2 as SYDVKM. The CDR3: CASSLLGLAENTGELFF. CDR3 DNA: TGTGCCAGCAGTTTACTGGGACTAGCGGAGAACACCGGGGAGCTGTTTTTT. Drawing the rest from reference TRBV28 and TRBJ2-2, the complete variable domain is DVKVTQSSRYLVKRTGEKVFLECVQDMDHENMFWYRQDPGLGLRLIYFSYDVKMKEKGDIPEGYSVSREKKERFSLILESASTNQTSMYLCASSLLGLAENTGELFFGEGSRLTVL.

This chain joins TRBV3-1 and TRBJ2-1, with D maybe TRBD2 (6 bases). CDR1 and CDR2 (germline): LGHDT, YNNKEL (reference sequence). There are 14 residues in the CDR3. V was cut by 4 bases and J by 7 bases, with 14 bases left in between. CDR3 sequence (DNA): TGTGCCAGCAGCCGACGGGGACTGGGAAATGAGCAGTTCTTC. The encoded protein is CASSRRGLGNEQFF.

A single count supports this clonotype. V and J are TRBV5-4 and TRBJ2-1, with 13 bases fitting TRBD2. Germline V gene data show CDR1 as SGHNT and CDR2 as YYREEE (reference sequence). The CDR3 runs to 17 residues. The V and J ends lost 1 base and 2 bases, in that order; junction bases with no gene match: 3. The CDR3 loop reads CASSLRTSGGAYNEQFF. The CDR3 bases are TGTGCCAGCAGCTTGCGGACTAGCGGGGGCGCCTACAATGAGCAGTTCTTC.

The rearrangement links TRBV6-1 to TRBJ2-1, with 7 bases lining up with TRBD1. Germline loops: CDR1 MNHNS, CDR2 SASEGT. V was clipped by 6 bases and J by 7 bases; unmatched bases: 12. The CDR3 contains 15 residues. The CDR3, as DNA: TGTGCCAGCAGGCCCCGACAGGGTGTGGGTAATGAGCAGTTCTTC. This gives the protein CASRPRQGVGNEQFF.

The J gene is TRBJ1-5, the V gene TRBV6-6; D not certain. CDR1 and CDR2 from the germline V gene are MNHNY and SVGAGI (reference sequence). The CDR3 sequence is 15 residues long. Trimming shortened V by 8 bases and J by 5 bases, and 19 bases separated the two germline ends. CDR3 sequence: CASAAYPESDQPQHF. The CDR3 coding sequence is TGTGCCAGCGCAGCCTACCCCGAGTCGGATCAGCCCCAGCATTTT.

Only a few counts were recorded for this clonotype. This chain connects TRBV29-1 to TRBJ2-5; D gene unclear. V was clipped by 6 bases and J by 1 base, with 9 bases between them. This CDR3 has 12 residues. In germline, CDR1 is SQVTM, CDR2 ANQGSEA. The CDR3 nucleotides read TGCAGCGTCTACCACACCCAAGAGACCCAGTACTTC. As protein: CSVYHTQETQYF. The entire variable domain, with the rest obtained from reference TRBV29-1 and TRBJ2-5, is as follows: SAVISQKPSRDICQRGTSLTIQCQVDSQVTMMFWYRQQPGQSLTLIATANQGSEATYESGFVIDKFPISRPNLTFSTLTVSNMSPEDSSIYLCSVYHTQETQYFGPGTRLLVL.